The T cell receptor (beta chain) described here comes from a study of T cell changes during pregnancy in multiple sclerosis. Here immunoSEQ multiplex PCR was the method, and the copy in TCRdb shows in-frame clones only, minus some. The sample lists roughly 23,000 clones; 91% were seen once. Germline lookup yields CDR1 SEHNR and CDR2 FQNEAQ (reference sequence). The CDR3 has 13 amino acids. V was pared by 6 bases and J by 0 bases, with 5 bases between. Material: CD4+ T cells from peripheral blood mononuclear cells, obtained in the third trimester of pregnancy. This rearrangement joins TRBV7-9 to TRBJ1-4; a possible D gene is TRBD1 (5 bases). This sequence originates from a female donor in good health, enrolled as a control in a pregnancy study. CDR3 sequence: CASRTATNEKLFF. CDR3 nucleotides: TGTGCCAGCAGGACAGCAACTAATGAAAAACTGTTTTTT.